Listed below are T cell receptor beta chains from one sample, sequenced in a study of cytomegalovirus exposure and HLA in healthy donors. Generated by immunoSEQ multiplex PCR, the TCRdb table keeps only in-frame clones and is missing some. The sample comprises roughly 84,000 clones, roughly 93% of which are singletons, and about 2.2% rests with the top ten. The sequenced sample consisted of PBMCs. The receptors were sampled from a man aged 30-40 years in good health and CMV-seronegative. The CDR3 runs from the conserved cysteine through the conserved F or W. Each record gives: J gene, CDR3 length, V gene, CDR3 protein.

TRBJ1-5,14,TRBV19,CASRTGGSNQPQHF
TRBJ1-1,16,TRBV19,CASSIVSRGLITEAFF
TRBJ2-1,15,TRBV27,CASSSRGYGMYEQFF
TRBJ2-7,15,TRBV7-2,CASSTPGQALYEQYF
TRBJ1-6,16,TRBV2,CASSVRGPSYNSPLHF
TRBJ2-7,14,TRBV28,CASSLIRRGDEQYF
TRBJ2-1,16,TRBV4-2,CASSPQTGGAGNEQFF
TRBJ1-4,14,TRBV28,CASSFLSGGEKLFF
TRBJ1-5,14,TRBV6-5,CASSDTGENQPQHF
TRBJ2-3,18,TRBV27,CASSPRRTSGQGTDTQYF
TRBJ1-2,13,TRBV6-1,CAMSRDRRDGYTF
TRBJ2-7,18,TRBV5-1,CASSLGIGGQGASYEQYF
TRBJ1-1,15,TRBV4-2,CASSQEGRGALEAFF
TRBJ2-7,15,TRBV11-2,CASTKTSGGSYEQYF
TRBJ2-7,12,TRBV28,CASSQGAYEQYF
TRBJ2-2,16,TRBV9,CASSGQGLSGTGELFF
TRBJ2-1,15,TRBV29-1,CSVLRGGGTYNEQFF
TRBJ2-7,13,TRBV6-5,CASSPERVGEQYF
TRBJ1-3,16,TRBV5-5,CASSSPGHQDGNTIYF
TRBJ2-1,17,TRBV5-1,CASSLGDRLAGYNEQFF
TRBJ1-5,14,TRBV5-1,CASSPGDSNQPQHF
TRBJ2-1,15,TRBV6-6,CASRNPGGVRNEQFF
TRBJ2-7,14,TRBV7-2,CASRTSGGPYEQYF
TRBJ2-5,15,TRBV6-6,CARPLTGGHQETQYF
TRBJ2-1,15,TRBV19,CASSPWTSGNNEQFF
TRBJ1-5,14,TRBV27,CASSDRRGDQPQHF
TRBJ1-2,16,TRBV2,CASSEEVRRSNYGYTF
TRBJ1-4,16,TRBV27,CASSLSQGQGWEKLFF
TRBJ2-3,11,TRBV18,CASSPTESQYF
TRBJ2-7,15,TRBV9,CASSVDAGRTYEQYF
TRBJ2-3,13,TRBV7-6,CASSPVGFDTQYF
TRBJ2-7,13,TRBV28,CASKVREGDEQYF
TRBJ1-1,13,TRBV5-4,CASSLNRGFEAFF
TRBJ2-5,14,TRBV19,CASGGKLVQETQYF
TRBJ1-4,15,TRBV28,CASELSGQGIEKLFF
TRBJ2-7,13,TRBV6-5,CASRRDRGNEQYF
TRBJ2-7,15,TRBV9,CASSVRASGSYEQYF
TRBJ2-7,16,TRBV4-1,CASSQGAGLDGYEQYF
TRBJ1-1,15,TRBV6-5,CASSYSHPRNTEAFF
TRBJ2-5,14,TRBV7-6,CASSFGTVEETQYF
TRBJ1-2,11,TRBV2,CASSPRNGYTF
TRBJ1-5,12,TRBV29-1,CSVSGDNQPQHF
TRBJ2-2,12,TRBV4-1,CASSPGAGELFF
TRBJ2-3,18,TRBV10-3,CAISESPRFGQGTDTQYF
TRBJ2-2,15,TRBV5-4,CASSRKTAPLGELFF
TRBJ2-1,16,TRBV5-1,CASSIGTSGRYNEQFF
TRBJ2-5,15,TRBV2,CASKGLAGLGETQYF
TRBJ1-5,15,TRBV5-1,CASRPGTVDNQPQHF
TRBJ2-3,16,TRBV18,CASSPGTSISTDTQYF
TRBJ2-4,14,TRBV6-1,CASSGFRDRGQQYF
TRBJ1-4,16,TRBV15,CATSRGLGGGSSLVFF
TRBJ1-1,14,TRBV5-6,CASSLAGGDTEAFF
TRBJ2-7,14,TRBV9,CASSVDSQFYEQYF
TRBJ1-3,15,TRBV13,CASSQGQPAGNTIYF
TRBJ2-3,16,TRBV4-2,CASSQGLAGMVDTQYF
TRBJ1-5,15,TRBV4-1,CASSQVQNSNQPQHF
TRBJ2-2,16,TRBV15,CATSRVWQGGTGELFF
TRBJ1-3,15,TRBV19,CASRKDGAGVNTIYF
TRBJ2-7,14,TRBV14,CASSQGGGRYEQYF